The present entry profiles one T cell receptor beta chain with its context. The antigen is undetermined. The sort gate was single viable CD3+CD4+CD8-CD45RO+ cells for memory CD4+ T cells. Serum IgG to CMV pp150, pp28, p38 and p52 defined serostatus. The data originate from a study of memory CD4+ T cells and cytomegalovirus serostatus. Study information: Donors were healthy Belgian adults, 10 or so CMV seropositive and around 23 seronegative.

Study-wide results and limits: Of 150 to 200 reported CMV TCRbeta sequences, about 67 were found in memory CD4+ repertoires.

V dropped 2 bases and J dropped 9 bases, with 11 bases sitting between them. In germline, CDR1 is MNHNS, CDR2 SASEGT. CDR3 length equals 14 residues. The method was immunoSEQ multiplex PCR; TCRdb's version includes in-frame clones alone and lacks a portion of them. The sample contains around 40,000 clones, around 79% of which appear only once. The source of this sequence is an adult in good health and CMV-seronegative. Sequenced input: memory CD4+ T cells from blood. The gene calls are TRBV6-1 and TRBJ1-6, with D perhaps matching TRBD1 (5 bases). In nucleotides, the CDR3 is TGTGCCAGCAGTGAAAGGCAGGGTATTTCACCCCTCCACTTT. Its translation is CASSERQGISPLHF.